This T cell receptor beta chain appears in the sequencing data of a study of PD-L1 blockade in urothelial cancer (dated by TCRdb to the late 2010s). In the study overall: Every patient began therapy in 2014 and was given atezolizumab 1,200 mg intravenously every 3 weeks. Blood samples were analyzed at 3 weeks after treatment start (second dose) and at 6 weeks after treatment start. An ECOG performance status of 0 or 1 was recorded for the patients, and 0 to 3 prior chemotherapy regimens had been received by the patients. Durable clinical benefit was achieved by nine patients and was not achieved by 20 patients. Pretreatment tumor samples and matched peripheral blood, collected serially before and after atezolizumab treatment, underwent TCR sequencing. In the same patients who had TCR sequencing, pretreatment tumors also underwent whole exome sequencing and RNA sequencing. Durable clinical benefit meant progression-free survival longer than 6 months, and TCR features were also tested against progression-free and overall survival. Twenty-five of 29 patients were males with bladder-origin urothelial cancer, and about 65% of the 29 reported a prior smoking history. Blood samples yielded a median of about 150,000 T cells and tens of thousands of unique TCRs, with median clonality around 0.084. Some 30 patients had pretreatment blood TCR-seq, some 25 had at least one posttreatment blood collection, and some 25 had tumor TCR-seq. The study was an exploratory multi-omic analysis of somatic, immune and clinical correlates of response to PD-L1 blockade with atezolizumab in urothelial cancer.

The CDR3 runs 15 amino acids, cysteine and phenylalanine included. Only the CDR3 region is kept as DNA, spanning 45 bases read in frame from base 1. The V and J ends are trimmed by 3 bases and 4 bases, leaving 16 bases between them. The germline V gene sets CDR1 to SNHLY and CDR2 to FYNNEI. As concerns this clone: Its target antigen remains unknown. Base qualities were left out, and no much larger clone turns up one base away.

To estimate absolute template abundance from read counts, synthetic TCR analog templates were spiked into each PCR. The immunoSEQ assay used bias-controlled V and J gene primers to amplify TCRbeta CDR3 regions from genomic DNA. Sequencing of rearranged TCRbeta segments was performed at approximately 20X coverage. Per the authors' processing: Sequencing errors were corrected by clustering, and CDR3s were annotated against IMGT so that V, D and J genes could be assigned. Downstream analyses used only productive TCRbeta rearrangements, leaving out any out-of-frame or stop-codon sequences. Clonality was computed as one minus Shannon entropy normalized by the log of the number of unique productive sequences. Clones differing between time points or between blood and tumor were identified by Fisher's exact test with Benjamini-Hochberg correction at adjusted p below 0.01. In its TCRdb copy, this immuneACCESS table keeps in-frame sequences only and misses some clones. Where compared with another copy, unresolved V genes explain less than half of these, and the others have no known cause. V, J and clone size are taken as reported in that table, and D and trimming were inferred from the DNA itself. The sample profile shows around 50,000 clones; about 85% of them were found once. Together, the top ten hold approximately 1.8% of the sample.

General conclusions and limits of the study: Improved progression-free and overall survival was associated with having pretreatment peripheral blood TCR clonality below the median. Because of the small sample size (n ≈ 28) and the many exploratory analyses performed, the results are intended to be regarded as hypothesis-generating. At 3 weeks after the start of treatment, tumor-associated TCR clones in peripheral blood had expanded more in patients with durable benefit (n ≈ 22, p = 0.022).

The time point tag for this specimen amounts to: peripheral blood 6 weeks after treatment start. The cohort included some 30 patients with locally advanced or metastatic urothelial carcinoma who were treated at Memorial Sloan Kettering on a trial protocol. Peripheral blood mononuclear cells were collected pretreatment and during treatment, at between 1 and 8 total time points per patient. The Qiagen DNeasy Blood extraction kit was used to purify genomic DNA from total PBMCs and from tumor samples. PBMCs were collected pretreatment and during treatment, and were isolated and stored as previously described.

This TCR was recovered from a man aged 45-65 years with urothelial cancer. Recombination linked TRBV2 to TRBJ2-7, with a tentative D gene TRBD1 over 5 matching bases. The source was PBMCs, collected around atezolizumab (anti-PD-L1) treatment. The bases are TGTGCCAGCAGTGAGACTGGCGTTAGGGGTTACGAGCAGTACTTC. Translation gives CASSETGVRGYEQYF.